A selection of T cell receptor beta chains follows, all from one sample in a study of tumor-infiltrating lymphocytes in primary liver carcinoma. TCRdb called the multiplex PCR reads again in MiXCR, with one record for every CDR3 protein. The sample has around 50,000 distinct CDR3 sequences; about 70% are singletons. Sequencing was done on a sample of liver tumor tissue from sampling region 3. Receptor source: a man between 35 and 55 years old with primary liver carcinoma and hepatitis B virus infection. Both conserved end residues are part of each CDR3. D genes are given only for firm matches. Size is omitted from some rows. Given values are once, few, many or a class for expanded clones.

v_gene	j_gene	d_gene	abundance	CDR3aa	CDR3nt
TRBV28	TRBJ1-2	TRBD1	NA	CASNTGPGTASDYTF	TGTGCCAGCAATACCGGACCCGGGACAGCCAGTGACTACACCTTC
TRBV25-1	TRBJ2-2	TRBD2	NA	CASKGVAGGNTGELFF	TGTGCCAGCAAAGGAGTAGCGGGAGGAAATACCGGGGAGCTGTTTTTT
TRBV6-2/TRBV6-3	TRBJ2-7	TRBD2	NA	CANSYSRESYEQYF	TGTGCCAACAGTTACTCGCGGGAGTCCTACGAACAGTACTTC
TRBV29-1	TRBJ2-7	NA	once	CSVRLDGGSRYEQYF	TGCAGCGTTCGACTAGATGGAGGTTCTCGCTACGAGCAGTACTTC
TRBV11-2	TRBJ1-2	TRBD1	NA	CASSPADRDYDYAF	TGTGCCAGCAGCCCAGCTGACAGGGACTATGACTACGCCTTC
TRBV12-3/TRBV12-4	TRBJ2-1	NA	NA	CARRPSFNEQFF	TGTGCCAGGAGGCCTTCGTTCAATGAGCAGTTCTTC
TRBV11-2	TRBJ2-1	NA	NA	CASSPRGRSGQSF	TGTGCCAGCAGCCCAAGGGGTCGGTCCGGGCAGTCCTTC
TRBV5-6	TRBJ2-1	TRBD2	NA	CAGSAGLVSAGRHNEQFF	TGTGCCGGCAGCGCAGGACTAGTTTCAGCAGGGAGGCACAATGAGCAGTTCTTC
TRBV11-3	TRBJ1-1	NA	few	CASSLESCTEALF	TGTGCCAGCAGCTTAGAATCTTGCACTGAAGCTCTCTTT
TRBV29-1	TRBJ2-7	NA	NA	CSVEGLREEGRSLYEKYF	TGCAGCGTTGAAGGTCTGAGGGAGGAGGGGCGAAGCCTGTACGAGAAGTACTTC